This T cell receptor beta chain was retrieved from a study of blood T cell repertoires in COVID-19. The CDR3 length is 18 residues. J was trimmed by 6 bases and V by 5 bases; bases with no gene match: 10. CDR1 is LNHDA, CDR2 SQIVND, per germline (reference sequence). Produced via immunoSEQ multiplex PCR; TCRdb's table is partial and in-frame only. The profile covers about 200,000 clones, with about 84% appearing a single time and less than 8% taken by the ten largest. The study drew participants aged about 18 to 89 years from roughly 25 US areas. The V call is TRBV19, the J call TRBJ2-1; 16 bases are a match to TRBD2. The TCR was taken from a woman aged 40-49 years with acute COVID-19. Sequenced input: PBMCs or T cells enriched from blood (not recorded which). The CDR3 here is CASSEGLAGGPTINEQFF. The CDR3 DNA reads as TGTGCCAGTAGTGAGGGACTAGCGGGGGGGCCAACCATCAATGAGCAGTTCTTC.